What follows are 3 T cell receptor beta chains derived from one specimen sequenced in a study of blood T cell repertoires in COVID-19. Profiling relied on immunoSEQ multiplex PCR, and the TCRdb table lists in-frame clones only, not all of them. Of roughly 200,000 clones in the sample, about 83% were seen once. Source material: peripheral blood. Receptors were obtained from a man aged 35-49 years with active or convalescent COVID-19.

The gene calls are TRBV30 and TRBJ1-1; 7 bases agree with TRBD1. The V segment lost 1 base and the J segment 1 base; nucleotides outside the gene matches: 6. Germline lookup yields CDR1 GTSNPN and CDR2 SVGIG (reference sequence). This CDR3 is built from 15 residues. The CDR3 region has the DNA TGTGCCTGGAGTGCGGTCAGGGGGAGGAACACTGAAGCTTTCTTT. Translation: CAWSAVRGRNTEAFF.

The V and J genes are TRBV4-1 and TRBJ2-7, with 9 bases lining up with TRBD2. The CDR3 extends over 16 amino acids. CDR1 and CDR2 from the germline V gene are MGHRA and YSYEKL. V was pared by 3 bases and J by 12 bases, with 18 bases of the junction left unmatched. The CDR3 region is CASSHPATSGTKHSYF. As DNA, the CDR3 is TGCGCCAGCAGCCATCCCGCGACTAGCGGAACCAAGCATTCGTACTTC.

CDR3 nucleotides: TGTGCCAGCAGCGAGGACAGGGGGGGTAGAGAAAAACTGTTTTTT. It translates to CASSEDRGGREKLFF. V and J are TRBV6-5 and TRBJ1-4; TRBD1 matches at 10 bases. CDR3 size: 15 residues. Trimming cost V 6 bases and J 8 bases; bases outside gene matches: 9. Germline V CDR1 and CDR2: MNHEY, SVGAGI.